Below, 25 T cell receptor beta chains from the same sample are listed, as sequenced in a study of cytomegalovirus exposure and HLA in healthy donors. PCR primers comprised 60 Vbeta and 13 Jbeta primers. TCRdb's table, derived via immunoSEQ multiplex PCR, lists solely in-frame clones and lacks some. In the table there are roughly 180,000 clones, roughly 85% of which are singletons. Sequenced: PBMCs. Source of these receptors: a man between 25 and 39 years old in good health and CMV-seronegative.

The V gene is TRBV29-1, the J gene TRBJ2-2, with TRBD2 matching 8 bases. The CDR3 length is 12 residues. Unmatched junction bases numbered 3, after V lost 8 bases and J lost 4 bases. Germline CDR1 reads SQVTM; CDR2 reads ANQGSEA. The CDR3 sequence is CSTSGGTGELFF. DNA for the CDR3: TGCAGCACGAGCGGGGGCACCGGGGAGCTGTTTTTT.

CDR3 in amino acids: CASSPGLAGALGEQYF. The CDR3 coding sequence is TGTGCCAGCAGCCCCGGACTAGCGGGAGCCTTAGGGGAGCAGTACTTC. V is TRBV7-2 and J is TRBJ2-7; 13 bases fit TRBD2. This CDR3 is 16 amino acids long. V shed 5 bases, J shed 7 bases, and the junction held 11 bases outside the gene matches. CDR1 is SGHTA, CDR2 FQGNSA, per germline.

Comment on this clone: Distinct nucleotide sequences in the sample also encode this CDR3. The chain recombines TRBV7-9 with TRBJ1-5; tentatively, D is TRBD1 (6 bases). Deletions cut 5 bases from V and 5 bases from J, with 7 bases between. The germline V gene has CDR1 SEHNR and CDR2 FQNEAQ (reference sequence). The CDR3 has 12 amino acids. This CDR3 reads CASSRTDQPQHF. In DNA, the CDR3 is TGTGCCAGCAGCCGGACAGATCAGCCCCAGCATTTT.

This sequence joins TRBV19 and TRBJ2-2; D possibly corresponds to TRBD1 (6 bases). CDR1 is LNHDA and CDR2 is SQIVND in the germline V gene (reference sequence). The V and J ends lost 3 bases and 0 bases respectively, with 8 bases between them. CDR3 size: 15 residues. The CDR3 loop reads CASSIQGTNTGELFF. CDR3 in DNA: TGTGCCAGTAGTATCCAGGGGACGAACACCGGGGAGCTGTTTTTT. The whole variable domain, remainder taken from reference TRBV19 and TRBJ2-2, is DGGITQSPKYLFRKEGQNVTLSCEQNLNHDAMYWYRQDPGQGLRLIYYSQIVNDFQKGDIAEGYSVSREKKESFPLTVTSAQKNPTAFYLCASSIQGTNTGELFFGEGSRLTVL.

This clone was counted a single time. The chain is built from TRBV30 and TRBJ2-2; TRBD1 agrees at 8 bases. CDR1 and CDR2 from the germline V gene are GTSNPN and SVGIG (reference sequence). There are 16 residues in the CDR3. J lost 4 bases, V lost 0 bases, and 7 bases had no gene match. The CDR3 bases are TGTGCCTGGAGTGTACGATCAGGGGGCAGCACCGGGGAGCTGTTTTTT. It codes for CAWSVRSGGSTGELFF.

This sequence joins TRBV5-1 and TRBJ2-1; TRBD2 matches at 11 bases. The CDR3 sequence is 17 residues long. Germline V CDR1 and CDR2: SGHRS, YFSETQ. The J segment lost 4 bases and the V segment lost 4 bases, leaving 10 bases of the junction unmatched. In DNA, the CDR3 is TGCGCCAGCAGCCAAACCGGGACTAGCGGACAATACAATGAGCAGTTCTTC. Amino acids: CASSQTGTSGQYNEQFF. The full variable domain, with the rest looked up from reference TRBV5-1 and TRBJ2-1, is KAGVTQTPRYLIKTRGQQVTLSCSPISGHRSVSWYQQTPGQGLQFLFEYFSETQRNKGNFPGRFSGRQFSNSRSEMNVSTLELGDSALYLCASSQTGTSGQYNEQFFGPGTRLTVL.

The chain uses TRBV30 and TRBJ1-4; D is perhaps TRBD1 (5 bases). The germline gives CDR1 GTSNPN, CDR2 SVGIG (reference sequence). CDR3 length: 16 residues. V lost 4 bases to trimming and J lost 8 bases, with 23 bases between them. CDR3 coding DNA: TGTGCCTGGACTCGGGAGGGTGAGGGGTATAGCGAAAAACTGTTTTTT. As protein: CAWTREGEGYSEKLFF.

The rearrangement links TRBV4-3 to TRBJ1-5, with no clear D. Germline V gene lookup returns CDR1 LGHNA and CDR2 YSLEER. V shed 2 bases and J shed 8 bases, with 10 bases lying between them. This CDR3 is 13 amino acids long. The CDR3 DNA is TGCGCCAGCAGCCAATCTTTAGAAGAGCCCCAGCATTTT. The encoded protein is CASSQSLEEPQHF.

The rearrangement links TRBV7-9 to TRBJ1-2, with a possible D match to TRBD1 (5 bases). Germline V gives CDR1 SEHNR, CDR2 FQNEAQ (reference sequence). With 1 base removed from V and 3 bases from J, the gap between germline ends came to 15 bases. This CDR3 contains 16 residues. CDR3 region: CASSLGTIQEYYGYTF. The DNA for the CDR3 is TGTGCCAGCAGCTTAGGTACAATACAGGAGTACTATGGCTACACCTTC. The entire variable domain, with the rest obtained from reference TRBV7-9 and TRBJ1-2, is as follows: DTGVSQNPRHKITKRGQNVTFRCDPISEHNRLYWYRQTLGQGPEFLTYFQNEAQLEKSRLLSDRFSAERPKGSFSTLEIQRTEQGDSAMYLCASSLGTIQEYYGYTFGSGTRLTVV.

This chain joins TRBV5-1 and TRBJ1-1; D call uncertain. V lost 4 bases and J 5 bases, leaving 15 bases between the germline ends. Germline CDR1 SGHRS, CDR2 YFSETQ. The CDR3 has 14 amino acids. In nucleotides, the CDR3 is TGCGCCAGCAGCGTGTGGGCGGGCGCAACTGAAGCTTTCTTT. It encodes CASSVWAGATEAFF.

The genes are TRBV9 and TRBJ1-2, with 9 nucleotides matching TRBD1. With V trimmed by 2 bases and J by 0 bases, 2 bases remained unmatched. The CDR3 length is 15 residues. Germline V CDR1 and CDR2: SGDLS, YYNGEE. CDR3 in amino acids: CASSVGQGANYGYTF. Written as DNA, the CDR3 is TGTGCCAGCAGCGTGGGACAGGGAGCTAACTATGGCTACACCTTC.

V usage is TRBV5-1 and J usage is TRBJ2-7, with 7 bases matching TRBD2. The CDR3 is made up of 16 amino acids. CDR1 is SGHRS and CDR2 is YFSETQ in the germline V gene. Trimming removed 1 base from V and 1 base from J; junction bases left unmatched: 8. DNA of the CDR3: TGCGCCAGCAGCTTGAATTCCGGGACTAAATCCTACGAGCAGTACTTC. Translating gives CASSLNSGTKSYEQYF. Based on the CDR3 plus reference TRBV5-1 and TRBJ2-7, the full variable domain is KAGVTQTPRYLIKTRGQQVTLSCSPISGHRSVSWYQQTPGQGLQFLFEYFSETQRNKGNFPGRFSGRQFSNSRSEMNVSTLELGDSALYLCASSLNSGTKSYEQYFGPGTRLTVT.

The V call is TRBV28, the J call TRBJ2-2, with TRBD2 identical over 7 bases. Germline values: CDR1 MDHEN, CDR2 SYDVKM. There are 15 residues in the CDR3. V shed 10 bases, J shed 2 bases, and the junction held 10 bases outside the gene matches. The CDR3, as DNA: TGTGCCATCTCAGACCCGGGACTAAACACCGGGGAGCTGTTTTTT. It encodes CAISDPGLNTGELFF.

The V and J genes are TRBV6-5 and TRBJ2-1, with 12 bases that match TRBD2. Germline CDR1 MNHEY, CDR2 SVGAGI. The CDR3 length is 14 residues. With 4 bases clipped from V and 12 bases from J, the junction kept 7 bases outside the gene matches. The DNA of the CDR3 is TGTGCCAGCAGTTCGCCTAGCGGGGGGGCCCGGCAGTTCTTC. Encoded protein: CASSSPSGGARQFF.

V usage is TRBV4-3 and J usage is TRBJ2-7; 12 bases agree with TRBD2. CDR1 and CDR2 (germline): LGHNA, YSLEER. V trimming: 4 bases; J trimming: 2 bases; junction bases outside the gene matches: 9. This CDR3 has 17 residues. DNA of the CDR3: TGCGCCAGCAGCCCCGATCCTAGCGGGAGGGAAACCTACGAGCAGTACTTC. This gives the protein CASSPDPSGRETYEQYF.

The chain carries TRBV7-8 and TRBJ2-3; TRBD1 matches 8 bases. There are 15 residues in the CDR3. V lost 6 bases, J lost 0 bases, and 5 bases stayed unmatched. In germline, CDR1 is SGHVS, CDR2 FQNEAQ. CDR3 region: CASRSQGGSTDTQYF. The CDR3, as DNA: TGTGCCAGCAGATCACAGGGGGGTAGCACAGATACGCAGTATTTT. The full variable domain, its missing parts supplied by reference TRBV7-8 and TRBJ2-3, is GAGVSQSPRYKVAKRGQDVALRCDPISGHVSLFWYQQALGQGPEFLTYFQNEAQLDKSGLPSDRFFAERPEGSVSTLKIQRTQQEDSAVYLCASRSQGGSTDTQYFGPGTRLTVL.

The gene calls are TRBV6-1 and TRBJ1-3, with D unresolved. CDR1 and CDR2 (germline): MNHNS, SASEGT. V lost 2 bases to trimming and J lost 0 bases, with 5 bases between them. This CDR3 is built from 14 residues. Here the CDR3 DNA reads TGTGCCAGCAGTGAATATCCCTCTGGAAACACCATATATTTT. Its translation is CASSEYPSGNTIYF.

The chain links TRBV4-3 to TRBJ2-1, with 16 bases matching TRBD2. The V gene's germline CDR1 is LGHNA and CDR2 YSLEER. Trimming removed 4 bases from V and 2 bases from J; junction bases left unmatched: 5. CDR3 length equals 18 residues. DNA for the CDR3: TGCGCCAGCAGCCTTGGGACTAGCGGGGGGGCGGCCTACAATGAGCAGTTCTTC. Amino acid sequence: CASSLGTSGGAAYNEQFF.

The V gene is TRBV7-2, the J gene TRBJ1-1, with D uncertain. CDR1 and CDR2 (germline): SGHTA, FQGNSA. V gave up 1 base and J gave up 4 bases, with 10 bases separating them. The CDR3 is 14 residues long. CDR3 nucleotides: TGTGCCAGCAGCTTAGGGGAGATCAGCACTGAAGCTTTCTTT. The encoded protein is CASSLGEISTEAFF. Variable domain in full (rest from reference TRBV7-2 and TRBJ1-1): GAGVSQSPSNKVTEKGKDVELRCDPISGHTALYWYRQSLGQGLEFLIYFQGNSAPDKSGLPSDRFSAERTGGSVSTLTIQRTQQEDSAVYLCASSLGEISTEAFFGQGTRLTVV.

The chain combines TRBV9 with TRBJ1-1; 7 nucleotides agree with TRBD1. The trim removed 0 bases at V and 1 base at J, leaving 3 bases unmatched. The CDR3 has 15 amino acids. Germline V CDR1 and CDR2: SGDLS, YYNGEE. For the CDR3, the DNA is TGTGCCAGCAGCGTAGGGGCAGGGGGGAACACTGAAGCTTTCTTT. Protein product: CASSVGAGGNTEAFF.

The V call is TRBV27, the J call TRBJ1-5; a weak D match, TRBD1 (5 bases). CDR1 is MNHEY, CDR2 SMNVEV, per germline (reference sequence). With 1 base removed from V and 3 bases from J, the gap between germline ends came to 10 bases. The CDR3 runs to 15 residues. CDR3 protein: CASSLWGVNNQPQHF. The CDR3 DNA sequence: TGTGCCAGCAGTTTATGGGGGGTGAACAATCAGCCCCAGCATTTT.

The chain combines TRBV6-5 with TRBJ1-6; 7 bases are shared with TRBD1. Per germline, CDR1 MNHEY and CDR2 SVGAGI. The CDR3 spans 16 residues. V was clipped by 0 bases and J by 3 bases; unmatched bases: 2. DNA for the CDR3: TGTGCCAGCAGTTACTCCTGGACAGGCTATAATTCACCCCTCCACTTT. This encodes CASSYSWTGYNSPLHF.

The chain employs TRBV2 and TRBJ2-3; possible D gene TRBD1, 5 bases. V dropped 7 bases and J dropped 2 bases, with 10 bases sitting between them. This CDR3 region has 13 residues. CDR1 and CDR2 (germline): SNHLY, FYNNEI. Here the CDR3 reads CASTSGLTDTQYF. CDR3 DNA: TGTGCCAGCACATCAGGGCTCACAGATACGCAGTATTTT.

The V and J genes are TRBV4-1 and TRBJ1-4; TRBD1 aligns across 8 bases. CDR3 length: 18 amino acids. J lost 8 bases, V lost 4 bases, and 18 bases had no gene match. The germline gives CDR1 MGHRA, CDR2 YSYEKL. For the CDR3, the DNA is TGCGCCAGCAGCCGATCGGACAGGGCCCAATCCCGGAACGAAAAACTGTTTTTT. This codes for CASSRSDRAQSRNEKLFF.

The chain carries TRBV9 and TRBJ1-4, with TRBD1 matching 9 bases. Germline values: CDR1 SGDLS, CDR2 YYNGEE. The CDR3 covers 15 residues. J lost 5 bases, V lost 4 bases, and 6 bases had no gene match. CDR3 in DNA: TGTGCCAGCAGCCGGACAGGGGTTCAAAATGAAAAACTGTTTTTT. Translation gives CASSRTGVQNEKLFF.